This is a list of T cell receptor beta chains from one sample in a study of response to subunit inactivated influenza vaccine. Via MiXCR, TCRdb re-called the RT-PCR reads, giving one row per CDR3 protein. The profile shows hundreds of thousands of distinct CDR3 sequences, about 14% of them singletons. The specimen comprised PBMCs from blood, sampled roughly 2 weeks before vaccination. Source of these receptors: a man aged 50 to 60 who received an inactivated influenza vaccine. Both conserved end residues are part of each CDR3. Fields, in order: V gene, D gene, J gene, clone size, CDR3 DNA, CDR3 protein. D genes are given only for firm matches. The listing skips clone size in some rows; elsewhere it reads once, few, many or a size class.

>TRBV3-1|NA|TRBJ2-5|NA
TGTGCCAGCAGCCAAGATCCGGGCAGGCAAGAGACCCAGTACTTC
CASSQDPGRQETQYF
>TRBV24-1|NA|TRBJ2-4|NA
TGTGCCACCAGTGATCAGACCGGGCCTCAGTACTTC
CATSDQTGPQYF
>TRBV20-1|TRBD1|TRBJ2-2|NA
TGCAGTGCTAGAGATTCGGGACAGGGCACCGGGGAGCTGTTTTTT
CSARDSGQGTGELFF
>TRBV20-1|TRBD2|TRBJ2-7|NA
TGCAGTGCAACCGAGCGGGGGGCGGCCTACGAGCAGTACTTC
CSATERGAAYEQYF
>TRBV28|NA|TRBJ2-4|few
TGTGCCAGCAGTTTATGGGCGGGGGCCAAAAACATTCAGTACTTC
CASSLWAGAKNIQYF
>TRBV5-1|TRBD2|TRBJ2-5|few
TGCGCCAGCAGCTACGGACTAGCGGGGGGGCTGGAGACCCAGTACTTC
CASSYGLAGGLETQYF
>TRBV27|TRBD2|TRBJ2-4|few
TGTGCCAGCAGGAGAGGTAGCGGGAGGCCGGGGGGCATTCAGTACTTC
CASRRGSGRPGGIQYF
>TRBV12-3/TRBV12-4|TRBD1|TRBJ1-5|few
TGTGCCAGCAGTTTGAGGGACAGGGGACAGCCCCAGCATTTT
CASSLRDRGQPQHF
>TRBV5-1|NA|TRBJ2-1|many
TGCGCCAGCAGCTTGGTCGGTGACACCTACAATGAGCAGTTCTTC
CASSLVGDTYNEQFF
>TRBV7-2|NA|TRBJ2-7|few
TGTGCCAGCAGCTTACAGGGCATTATAGCCTCCTACGAGCAGTACTTC
CASSLQGIIASYEQYF
>TRBV15|TRBD1|TRBJ2-3|few
TGTGCCACCAGCAGGACAGGGGTCGGGACAGATACGCAGTATTTT
CATSRTGVGTDTQYF
>TRBV20-1|TRBD2|TRBJ2-1|few
TGCAGTGCTACACGACTAGCGGGAGGGCCCTTCACCTACAATGAGCAGTTCTTC
CSATRLAGGPFTYNEQFF
>TRBV6-4|NA|TRBJ2-7|many
TGTGCCAACACAAACGAGTATCAGCCCAAGTACTTC
CANTNEYQPKYF
>TRBV5-1|TRBD1|TRBJ2-7|few
TGCGCCAGCAGCATCGGACAGGGTAAAGGGTACGAGCAGTACTTC
CASSIGQGKGYEQYF
>TRBV10-3|TRBD1|TRBJ1-2|NA
TGTGCCATCAGCGGACAGGGTGAAAACTATGGCTACACCTTC
CAISGQGENYGYTF
>TRBV4-1|TRBD2|TRBJ2-1|NA
TGCGCCAGCAGCCATCCTCCCCCCCCGACTAGCGGGAGCCCAATCTACAATGAGCAGTTCTTC
CASSHPPPPTSGSPIYNEQFF
>TRBV7-9|NA|TRBJ1-1|NA
TGTGCCAGCAGCTTGAAGGGAGGCGACACCGTAAGTGAAGCTTTCTTT
CASSLKGGDTVSEAFF
>TRBV7-2|NA|TRBJ1-1|NA
TGTGCCAGCAGCCGCTCTCCGGCAGGGATGAACACTGAAGCTTTCTTT
CASSRSPAGMNTEAFF
>TRBV7-2|NA|TRBJ1-2|many
TGTGCCAGCAGCTTACAGGCAGGGTTGTCAGCTAACTATGGCTACACCTTC
CASSLQAGLSANYGYTF
>TRBV2|TRBD1|TRBJ2-7|NA
TGTGCCAGCAGTGAAAGAAAGCCGGGACAGGGGGCGTACGAGCAGTACTTC
CASSERKPGQGAYEQYF
>TRBV5-1|NA|TRBJ2-3|few
TGCGCCAGCAGCTTGGGAACTGGGCCTTATCCCCACACAGATACGCAGTATTTT
CASSLGTGPYPHTDTQYF
>TRBV5-1|TRBD1|TRBJ1-6|NA
TGCGCCAGCAGCTTCGGACAGGGGGCGAATAATTCACCCCTCCACTTT
CASSFGQGANNSPLHF
>TRBV27|NA|TRBJ2-1|NA
TGTGCCAGCAGTTTACAGGGGGGCGGTGAGCAGTTCTTC
CASSLQGGGEQFF
>TRBV28|TRBD1|TRBJ1-2|many
TGTGCCAGCAGTATGCCCGGACAGGATTCAAACTATGGCTACACCTTC
CASSMPGQDSNYGYTF
>TRBV3-1|NA|TRBJ2-2|NA
TGTGCCAGCAGCCAACACTACTATGGGGCCGGGGAGCTGTTTTTT
CASSQHYYGAGELFF
>TRBV5-1|TRBD1|TRBJ1-1|few
TGCGCCAGCAGCCTGGCGTCCAGGGGGTGGGCCGGAAACACTGAAGCTTTCTTT
CASSLASRGWAGNTEAFF
>TRBV19|TRBD1|TRBJ2-2|few
TGTGCCAGTAGTATTCCCAGACAGGGATACACCGGGGAGCTGTTTTTT
CASSIPRQGYTGELFF
>TRBV10-3|NA|TRBJ2-5|many
TGTGCCATCAGTGTTAGGATTCAAGAGACCCAGTACTTC
CAISVRIQETQYF
>TRBV7-2|NA|TRBJ1-1|few
TGTGCCAGCAGCTTAGCGGCCGGGACAAGGGGCGCCGCTTTCTTT
CASSLAAGTRGAAFF
>TRBV28|TRBD1|TRBJ2-1|few
TGTGCCAGCAGTCTACCGTTCGGACAGGGCCGTGGTGAGTTCTTC
CASSLPFGQGRGEFF
>TRBV12-3/TRBV12-4|NA|TRBJ1-3|few
TGTGCCAGCAGGATGTCGGGAGGGCCTGGAAACACCATATATTTT
CASRMSGGPGNTIYF
>TRBV5-6|NA|TRBJ2-7|few
TGTGCCAGCAGCCGGACTGGACACTACGAGCAGTACTTC
CASSRTGHYEQYF
>TRBV7-9|NA|TRBJ2-5|many
TGTGCCAGCAGCTTAGTACAGGGACTGGGTGAGACCCAGTACTTC
CASSLVQGLGETQYF
>TRBV6-5|NA|TRBJ2-7|few
TGTGCCTGCGGAGAAGCCCCTGGGGAGCAGTACTTC
CACGEAPGEQYF
>TRBV7-9|TRBD2|TRBJ2-7|NA
TGTGCCAGCAGCTTCCCACCTGGGACTAGCGGATTTGAGCAGTACTTC
CASSFPPGTSGFEQYF
>TRBV7-6|NA|TRBJ1-3|NA
TGTGCCAGCAGCTTAGCGCACTCGCGGGGCTCTGGAAACACCATATATTTT
CASSLAHSRGSGNTIYF
>TRBV28|NA|TRBJ1-2|few
TGTGCCAGCAGTTTAACGGGGGGCGGATATCCTGACTATGGCTACACCTTC
CASSLTGGGYPDYGYTF
>TRBV28|NA|TRBJ1-1|NA
TGTGCCACCAGAAAGGGGGGGTTGAACACTGAAGCTTTCTTT
CATRKGGLNTEAFF